The 11 T cell receptor beta chains below come from one sample, sequenced in a study of cytomegalovirus exposure and HLA in healthy donors (dated by TCRdb to the late 2010s). The library was made by the immunoSEQ multiplex PCR assay. For the multiplex PCR, a mixture combining 60 forward primers for TCR Vbeta segments and 13 reverse primers for TCR Jbeta segments was used. TCRdb took over this immuneACCESS table, retaining in-frame rearrangements with V and J assigned. Such tables are incomplete; in checked studies, under half of the missing clones stem from an unresolved V gene, and the remainder is unexplained. Counted in this sample were about 210,000 clones; around 86% of them appeared once. Roughly 10% of the sample is held by the ten biggest clonotypes. Sequencing was carried out using PBMCs. Receptor source: a woman aged 45 to 65 in good health and CMV-seropositive.

This chain links TRBV19 with TRBJ1-5; TRBD1 matches 7 bases. This CDR3 has 15 residues. Germline CDR1 reads LNHDA; CDR2 reads SQIVND (reference sequence). With 3 bases clipped from V and 0 bases from J, the junction kept 2 bases outside the gene matches. This CDR3 reads CASSMRDSSNQPQHF. CDR3 DNA: TGTGCCAGTAGTATGAGGGACAGTAGCAATCAGCCCCAGCATTTT.

The chain has TRBV30 and TRBJ1-5, with 8 positions matching TRBD1. The CDR3 has 14 amino acids. CDR1 and CDR2 from the germline V gene are GTSNPN and SVGIG (reference sequence). The trim removed 1 base at V and 7 bases at J, leaving 6 bases unmatched. CDR3 in DNA: TGTGCCTGGAGTGCAGGACAGGGAGGGCAGCCCCAGCATTTT. Residues: CAWSAGQGGQPQHF.

The chain carries TRBV7-9 and TRBJ1-2; D ambiguous. Germline-derived CDR1 and CDR2 are SEHNR and FQNEAQ (reference sequence). V was trimmed by 5 bases and J by 7 bases, leaving 23 bases between them. The CDR3 totals 16 residues. The CDR3 protein is CASSPQPDGGASGYTF. The CDR3 DNA reads TGTGCCAGCAGCCCCCAGCCCGACGGAGGTGCGAGTGGCTACACCTTC.

The chain recombines TRBV2 with TRBJ2-1; 7 positions match TRBD2. Unmatched junction bases numbered 7, after V lost 8 bases and J lost 9 bases. Germline V gives CDR1 SNHLY, CDR2 FYNNEI. There are 12 residues in the CDR3. The CDR3 protein is CASRGGGPEQFF. The CDR3 nucleotides read TGTGCCAGCCGGGGCGGGGGACCTGAGCAGTTCTTC.

This chain connects TRBV5-5 to TRBJ1-6; D not certain. The CDR3 totals 16 residues. The V end lost 0 bases, the J end lost 0 bases, and 7 bases lay between the germline ends. Germline V CDR1 and CDR2: SGHKS, YYEKEE (reference sequence). The DNA of the CDR3 is TGTGCCAGCAGCTTGGTCTGGAGCTCCTATAATTCACCCCTCCACTTT. It is translated as CASSLVWSSYNSPLHF.

This clone turned up a few times. This chain links TRBV5-1 with TRBJ1-4; 7 bases match TRBD1. This CDR3 has 15 amino acids. The germline V gene has CDR1 SGHRS and CDR2 YFSETQ. V lost 0 bases and J lost 5; bases outside the gene matches: 4. CDR3 sequence: CASSLGPDRNEKLFF. CDR3 in DNA: TGCGCCAGCAGCTTGGGTCCGGACAGGAATGAAAAACTGTTTTTT. Using reference TRBV5-1 and TRBJ1-4 for the parts outside the CDR3, the full variable domain is KAGVTQTPRYLIKTRGQQVTLSCSPISGHRSVSWYQQTPGQGLQFLFEYFSETQRNKGNFPGRFSGRQFSNSRSEMNVSTLELGDSALYLCASSLGPDRNEKLFFGSGTQLSVL.

This sequence joins TRBV15 and TRBJ1-4; TRBD1 aligns across 12 bases. The CDR3 has 14 amino acids. Germline-derived CDR1 and CDR2 are LNHNV and YYDKDF (reference sequence). Trimming removed 8 bases from V and 8 bases from J; junction bases left unmatched: 6. CDR3 bases: TGTGCCACCGCCCGGGACAGGGGGCGAGAAAAACTGTTTTTT. Translated: CATARDRGREKLFF.

The chain couples TRBV9 to TRBJ2-2; 7 positions agree with TRBD1. The CDR3 has 14 amino acids. The V and J ends lost 3 bases and 5 bases, in that order; junction bases with no gene match: 4. CDR1 and CDR2 from the germline V gene are SGDLS and YYNGEE. The CDR3 is CASSGQGRTGELFF. The CDR3 nucleotides are TGTGCCAGCAGCGGACAGGGTCGGACCGGGGAGCTGTTTTTT.

The chain couples TRBV19 to TRBJ1-4; 9 bases are shared with TRBD1. Germline-derived CDR1 and CDR2 are LNHDA and SQIVND (reference sequence). After removal of 5 bases from V and 5 bases from J, the junction contained 6 bases not matched to a gene. This CDR3 contains 15 residues. CDR3 nucleotide sequence: TGTGCCAGTAGTCTAACGGGACAGGGAAATGAAAAACTGTTTTTT. Protein sequence: CASSLTGQGNEKLFF.

V gene TRBV2 combines with J gene TRBJ1-6; D is undetermined. The CDR3 runs to 14 residues. The ends were cut back, 8 bases at V and 6 bases at J, with 14 bases in the middle. CDR1 is SNHLY and CDR2 is FYNNEI in the germline V gene. CDR3 region: CASSRGAGNSPLHF. The CDR3 bases are TGTGCCAGCTCCAGAGGTGCTGGTAATTCACCCCTCCACTTT.

The V call is TRBV7-3, the J call TRBJ1-1; D ambiguous. There are 13 residues in the CDR3. Looked up from germline, CDR1 is SGHTA and CDR2 is FQGTGA. The V end was cut by 3 bases, the J end by 7 bases, with 12 bases between. The CDR3 protein is CASSFKRAGEAFF. The CDR3 bases are TGTGCCAGCAGCTTTAAGAGAGCAGGTGAAGCTTTCTTT.